This TCR beta chain was recovered during a study of OX40 agonist ivuxolimab in advanced cancers. In the study overall: The drug used for patients, ivuxolimab, was an agonistic anti-OX40 (CD134) antibody.

Clones were sequenced by immunoSEQ multiplex PCR, and TCRdb holds only the in-frame ones, with some missing. This table has 60,000 or so clones, 85% appearing once. This CDR3 region has 15 residues. Germline lookup yields CDR1 LNHDA and CDR2 SQIVND (reference sequence). Between the trimmed V and J ends, which lost 2 bases and 2 bases, there was a span of 10 bases. The receptor was derived from an adult with an advanced solid tumor such as melanoma, head and neck, liver or kidney cancer. This sample comprised CD4+ or CD8+ T cells sorted from blood, obtained in a trial of the OX40 agonist ivuxolimab. This chain links TRBV19 with TRBJ2-4, with D perhaps TRBD1 or TRBD2 (6 bases each). Here the CDR3 DNA reads TGTGCCAGTAGTATACTAGGGGGGTCCAAAAACATTCAGTACTTC. This codes for CASSILGGSKNIQYF.